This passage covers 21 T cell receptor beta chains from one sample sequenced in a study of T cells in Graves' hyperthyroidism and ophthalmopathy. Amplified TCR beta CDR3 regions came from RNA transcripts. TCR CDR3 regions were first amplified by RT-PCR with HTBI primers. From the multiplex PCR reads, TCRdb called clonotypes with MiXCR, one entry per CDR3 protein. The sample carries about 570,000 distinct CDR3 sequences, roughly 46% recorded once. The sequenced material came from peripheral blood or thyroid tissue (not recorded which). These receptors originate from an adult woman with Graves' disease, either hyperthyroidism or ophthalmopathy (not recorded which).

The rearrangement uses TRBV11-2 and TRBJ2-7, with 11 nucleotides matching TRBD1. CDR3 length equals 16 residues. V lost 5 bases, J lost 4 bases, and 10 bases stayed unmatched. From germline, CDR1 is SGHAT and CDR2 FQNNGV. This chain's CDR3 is CASSPALGTGGYEQYF. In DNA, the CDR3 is TGTGCCAGCAGCCCTGCGTTGGGGACAGGGGGTTACGAGCAGTACTTC.

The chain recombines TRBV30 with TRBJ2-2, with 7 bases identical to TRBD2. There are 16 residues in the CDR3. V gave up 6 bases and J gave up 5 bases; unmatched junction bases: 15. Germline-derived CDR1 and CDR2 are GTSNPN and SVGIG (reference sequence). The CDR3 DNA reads TGTGCCTGTTCGCAGCGGGGTCGCCGGTGGACCGGGGAGCTGTTTTTT. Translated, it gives CACSQRGRRWTGELFF. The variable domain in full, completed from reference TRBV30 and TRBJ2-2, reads SQTIHQWPATLVQPVGSPLSLECTVEGTSNPNLYWYRQAAGRGLQLLFYSVGIGQISSEVPQNLSASRPQDRQFILSSKKLLLSDSGFYLCACSQRGRRWTGELFFGEGSRLTVL.

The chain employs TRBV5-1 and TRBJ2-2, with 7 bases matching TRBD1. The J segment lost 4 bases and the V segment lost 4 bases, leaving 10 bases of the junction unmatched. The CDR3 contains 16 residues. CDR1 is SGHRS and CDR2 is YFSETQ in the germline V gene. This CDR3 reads CASSLRTGGVTGELFF. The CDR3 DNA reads TGCGCCAGCAGCCTACGGACAGGTGGAGTCACCGGGGAGCTGTTTTTT.

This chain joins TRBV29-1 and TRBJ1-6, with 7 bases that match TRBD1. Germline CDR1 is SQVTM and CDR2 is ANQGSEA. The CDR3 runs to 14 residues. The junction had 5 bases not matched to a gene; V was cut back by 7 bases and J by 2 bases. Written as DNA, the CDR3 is TGCAGCGGAAGGGGGCTGACCTATAATTCACCCCTCCACTTT. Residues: CSGRGLTYNSPLHF.

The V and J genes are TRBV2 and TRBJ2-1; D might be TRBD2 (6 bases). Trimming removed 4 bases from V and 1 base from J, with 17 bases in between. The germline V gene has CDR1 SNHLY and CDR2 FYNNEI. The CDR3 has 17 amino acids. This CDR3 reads CASSAGGTGTSYNEQFF. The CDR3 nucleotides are TGTGCCAGCAGTGCAGGAGGGACTGGCACATCCTACAATGAGCAGTTCTTC.

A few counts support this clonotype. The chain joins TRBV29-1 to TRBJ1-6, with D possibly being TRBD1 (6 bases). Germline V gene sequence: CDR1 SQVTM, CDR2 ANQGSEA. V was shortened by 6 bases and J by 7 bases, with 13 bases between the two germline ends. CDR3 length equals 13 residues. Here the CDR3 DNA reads TGCAGCGTCCGACAGGCCCTCAATTCACCCCTCCACTTT. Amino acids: CSVRQALNSPLHF.

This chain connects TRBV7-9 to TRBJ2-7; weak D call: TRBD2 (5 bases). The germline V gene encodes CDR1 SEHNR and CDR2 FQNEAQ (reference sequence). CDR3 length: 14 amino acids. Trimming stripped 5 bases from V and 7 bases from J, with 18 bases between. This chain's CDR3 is CASSTTSSLGEQYF. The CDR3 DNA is TGTGCCAGCAGCACTACTAGTTCCTTGGGGGAGCAGTACTTC.

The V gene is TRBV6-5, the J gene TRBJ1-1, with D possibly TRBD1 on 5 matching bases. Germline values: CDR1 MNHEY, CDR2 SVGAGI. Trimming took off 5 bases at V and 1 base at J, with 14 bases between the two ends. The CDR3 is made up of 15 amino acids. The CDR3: CASSRDPMENTEAFF. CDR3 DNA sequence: TGTGCCAGCAGTCGGGACCCTATGGAGAACACTGAAGCTTTCTTT.

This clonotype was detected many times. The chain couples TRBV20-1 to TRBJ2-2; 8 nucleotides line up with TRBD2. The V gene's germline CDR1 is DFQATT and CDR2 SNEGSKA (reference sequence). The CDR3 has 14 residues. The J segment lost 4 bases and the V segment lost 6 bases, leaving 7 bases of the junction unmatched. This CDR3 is CSAGAGAGTGELFF. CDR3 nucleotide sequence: TGCAGTGCGGGAGCGGGAGCCGGCACCGGGGAGCTGTTTTTT.

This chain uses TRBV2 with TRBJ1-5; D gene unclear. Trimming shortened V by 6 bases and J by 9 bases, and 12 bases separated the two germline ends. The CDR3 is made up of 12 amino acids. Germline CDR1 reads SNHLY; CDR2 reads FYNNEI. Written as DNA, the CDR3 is TGTGCCAGCAGCTTGGTTGGCAGGCCCCAGCATTTT. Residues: CASSLVGRPQHF.

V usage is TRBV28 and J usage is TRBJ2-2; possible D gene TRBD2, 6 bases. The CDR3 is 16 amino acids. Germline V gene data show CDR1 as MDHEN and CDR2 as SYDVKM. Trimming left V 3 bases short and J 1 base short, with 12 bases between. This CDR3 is CASSFRGEMNTGELFF. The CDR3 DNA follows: TGTGCCAGCAGTTTTCGCGGGGAGATGAACACCGGGGAGCTGTTTTTT.

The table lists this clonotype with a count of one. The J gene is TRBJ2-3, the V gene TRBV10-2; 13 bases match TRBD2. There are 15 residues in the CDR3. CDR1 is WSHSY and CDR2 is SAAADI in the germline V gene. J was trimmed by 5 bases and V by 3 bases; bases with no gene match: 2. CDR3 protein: CASSDGLAGVDTQYF. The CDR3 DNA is TGCGCCAGCAGTGATGGACTAGCGGGAGTAGATACGCAGTATTTT.

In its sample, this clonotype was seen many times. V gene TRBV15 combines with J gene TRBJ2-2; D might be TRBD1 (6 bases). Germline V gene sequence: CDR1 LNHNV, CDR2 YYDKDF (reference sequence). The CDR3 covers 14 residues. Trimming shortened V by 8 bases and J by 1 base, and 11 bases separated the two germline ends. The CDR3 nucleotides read TGTGCCACCCAACGGGGACAGAACACCGGGGAGCTGTTTTTT. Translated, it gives CATQRGQNTGELFF.

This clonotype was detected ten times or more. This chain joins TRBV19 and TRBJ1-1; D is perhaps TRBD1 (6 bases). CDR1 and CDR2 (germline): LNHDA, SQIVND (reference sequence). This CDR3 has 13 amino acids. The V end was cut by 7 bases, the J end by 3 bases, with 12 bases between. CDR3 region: CASMRGEYTEAFF. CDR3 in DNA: TGTGCCAGTATGAGGGGGGAATACACTGAAGCTTTCTTT.

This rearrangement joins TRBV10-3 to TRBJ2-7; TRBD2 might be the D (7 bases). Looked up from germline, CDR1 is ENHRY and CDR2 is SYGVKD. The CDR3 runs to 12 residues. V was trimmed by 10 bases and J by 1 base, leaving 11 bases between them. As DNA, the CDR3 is TGTGCCACTAGCGGACAGTCCTACGAGCAGTACTTC. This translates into CATSGQSYEQYF.

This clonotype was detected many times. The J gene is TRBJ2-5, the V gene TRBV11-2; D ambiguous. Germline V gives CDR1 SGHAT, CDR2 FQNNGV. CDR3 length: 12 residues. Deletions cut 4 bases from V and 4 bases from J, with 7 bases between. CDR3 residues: CASSSHRETQYF. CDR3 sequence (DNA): TGTGCCAGCAGCTCCCATCGAGAGACCCAGTACTTC.

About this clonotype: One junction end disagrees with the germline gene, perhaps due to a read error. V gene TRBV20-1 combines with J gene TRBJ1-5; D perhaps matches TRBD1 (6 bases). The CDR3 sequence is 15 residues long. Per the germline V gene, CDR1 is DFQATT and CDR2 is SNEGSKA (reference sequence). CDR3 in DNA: TGCAGTGCTAGCCGGACAGATTATAGCAATCGGCCCCAGCATTTT. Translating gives CSASRTDYSNRPQHF.

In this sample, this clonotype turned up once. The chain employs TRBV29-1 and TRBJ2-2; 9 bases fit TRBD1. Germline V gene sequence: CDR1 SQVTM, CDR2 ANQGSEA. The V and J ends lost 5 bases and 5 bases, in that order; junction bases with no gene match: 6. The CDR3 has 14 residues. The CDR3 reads CSVSRDRDTGELFF. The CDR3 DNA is TGCAGCGTTTCCCGGGACAGGGATACCGGGGAGCTGTTTTTT.

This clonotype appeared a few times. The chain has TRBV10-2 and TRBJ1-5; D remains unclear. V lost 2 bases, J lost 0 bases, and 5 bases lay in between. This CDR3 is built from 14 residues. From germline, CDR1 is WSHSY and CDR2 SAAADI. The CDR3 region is CASSETHSNQPQHF. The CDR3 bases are TGCGCCAGCAGTGAGACCCATAGCAATCAGCCCCAGCATTTT.

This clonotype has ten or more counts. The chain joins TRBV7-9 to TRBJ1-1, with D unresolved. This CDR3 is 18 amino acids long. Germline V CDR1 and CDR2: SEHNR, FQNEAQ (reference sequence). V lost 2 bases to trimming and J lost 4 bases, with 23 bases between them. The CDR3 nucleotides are TGTGCCAGCAGCTTACCCCCCGGAGGCCCGAGCTACGGCACTGAAGCTTTCTTT. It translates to CASSLPPGGPSYGTEAFF.

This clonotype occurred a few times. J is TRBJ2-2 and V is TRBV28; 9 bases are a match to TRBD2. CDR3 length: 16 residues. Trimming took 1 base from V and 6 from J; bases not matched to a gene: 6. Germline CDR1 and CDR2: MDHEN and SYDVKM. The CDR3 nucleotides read TGTGCCAGCAGTTTATTTAGCGGGAGTGTCGCCGGGGAGCTGTTTTTT. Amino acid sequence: CASSLFSGSVAGELFF.